A selection of T cell receptor beta chains follows, all from one sample in a study of cytomegalovirus exposure and HLA in healthy donors. The repertoire was sequenced with immunoSEQ multiplex PCR; TCRdb's copy has only in-frame clones and lacks some. The sample carries fewer than 200,000 clones, approximately 86% recorded once. The sequencing input was PBMCs. All receptors come from a male donor in good health and CMV-seronegative. CDR3s include the opening cysteine and the closing phenylalanine or tryptophan. The order of the fields is D gene, clone size, V gene, J gene, CDR3 protein, CDR3 DNA. A D gene is named only where the DNA matches it firmly. Some rows have no size entry. The others give once, few or many, or a class for an expanded clone.

d_gene: TRBD2
abundance: .
v_gene: TRBV5-4
j_gene: TRBJ2-5
CDR3aa: CASSLGGLAGAETQYF
CDR3nt: TGTGCCAGCAGCTTGGGCGGACTAGCGGGGGCAGAGACCCAGTACTTC

d_gene: .
abundance: .
v_gene: TRBV11-1
j_gene: TRBJ1-1
CDR3aa: CASSLGTGGLTEAFF
CDR3nt: TGTGCCAGCAGCTTAGGCACCGGTGGTCTCACTGAAGCTTTCTTT

d_gene: TRBD2
abundance: .
v_gene: TRBV28
j_gene: TRBJ2-7
CDR3aa: CASNNGGLTYEQYF
CDR3nt: TGTGCCAGCAATAACGGGGGGTTAACCTACGAGCAGTACTTC

d_gene: .
abundance: .
v_gene: TRBV6-9
j_gene: TRBJ1-2
CDR3aa: CASSYSGRGKHGYTF
CDR3nt: TGTGCCAGCAGTTATTCGGGTCGAGGGAAACATGGCTACACCTTC

d_gene: TRBD1
abundance: once
v_gene: TRBV18
j_gene: TRBJ2-1
CDR3aa: CASSTLGTGAYNEQFF
CDR3nt: TGTGCCAGCTCAACGCTCGGGACAGGGGCCTACAATGAGCAGTTCTTC

d_gene: TRBD1
abundance: .
v_gene: TRBV19
j_gene: TRBJ1-4
CDR3aa: CASSSTGATNEKLFF
CDR3nt: TGTGCCAGTAGTTCCACAGGGGCAACTAATGAAAAACTGTTTTTT

d_gene: TRBD2
abundance: .
v_gene: TRBV5-4
j_gene: TRBJ2-3
CDR3aa: CASSLYGLVGTDTQYF
CDR3nt: TGTGCCAGCAGCCTGTACGGACTAGTGGGCACAGATACGCAGTATTTT

d_gene: TRBD2
abundance: once
v_gene: TRBV6-6
j_gene: TRBJ2-4
CDR3aa: CASSIAGESKNIQYF
CDR3nt: TGTGCCAGCAGTATAGCGGGAGAATCCAAAAACATTCAGTACTTC

d_gene: .
abundance: .
v_gene: TRBV28
j_gene: TRBJ1-1
CDR3aa: CASSPVLDTEAFF
CDR3nt: TGTGCCAGCAGTCCGGTTTTAGACACTGAAGCTTTCTTT

d_gene: TRBD1
abundance: .
v_gene: TRBV5-1
j_gene: TRBJ1-1
CDR3aa: CASSPGQENTEAFF
CDR3nt: TGCGCCAGCAGCCCCGGACAGGAGAACACTGAAGCTTTCTTT

d_gene: .
abundance: .
v_gene: TRBV10-3
j_gene: TRBJ2-1
CDR3aa: CATVQGREQFF
CDR3nt: TGTGCCACGGTACAGGGCCGGGAGCAGTTCTTC

d_gene: .
abundance: .
v_gene: TRBV4-3
j_gene: TRBJ2-6
CDR3aa: CASSHPRTRDSAGANVLTF
CDR3nt: TGCGCCAGCAGCCATCCCAGAACCAGGGACTCGGCTGGGGCCAACGTCCTGACTTTC

d_gene: .
abundance: .
v_gene: TRBV19
j_gene: TRBJ1-2
CDR3aa: CASSAISGRRGPKVYGYTF
CDR3nt: TGTGCCAGTAGTGCCATATCAGGGCGGAGGGGACCTAAAGTCTATGGCTACACCTTC

d_gene: TRBD1
abundance: once
v_gene: TRBV25-1
j_gene: TRBJ2-3
CDR3aa: CASSDRVSTDTQYF
CDR3nt: TGTGCCAGCAGCGACAGGGTTAGCACAGATACGCAGTATTTT

d_gene: TRBD2
abundance: .
v_gene: TRBV7-2
j_gene: TRBJ2-3
CDR3aa: CASSLGRAGGTTDTQYF
CDR3nt: TGTGCCAGCAGCTTAGGGAGGGCGGGGGGAACCACAGATACGCAGTATTTT

d_gene: .
abundance: .
v_gene: TRBV28
j_gene: TRBJ2-7
CDR3aa: CASSPSGFGKYF
CDR3nt: TGTGCCAGCAGTCCGTCAGGGTTTGGGAAGTACTTC

d_gene: .
abundance: .
v_gene: TRBV19
j_gene: TRBJ2-7
CDR3aa: CASSEQRSSYEQYF
CDR3nt: TGTGCCAGTAGTGAACAGAGATCCTCCTACGAGCAGTACTTC

d_gene: .
abundance: .
v_gene: TRBV5-6
j_gene: TRBJ2-5
CDR3aa: CASSLVRGPGKETQYF
CDR3nt: TGTGCCAGCAGCTTGGTGCGGGGGCCAGGGAAAGAGACCCAGTACTTC

d_gene: .
abundance: .
v_gene: TRBV5-1
j_gene: TRBJ2-3
CDR3aa: CASSLAPRAAVTDTQYF
CDR3nt: TGCGCCAGCAGCTTGGCACCGAGGGCGGCTGTCACAGATACGCAGTATTTT

d_gene: TRBD1
abundance: few
v_gene: TRBV28
j_gene: TRBJ2-7
CDR3aa: CASSSPGQGAYEQYF
CDR3nt: TGTGCCAGCAGTTCACCGGGACAGGGGGCATACGAGCAGTACTTC

d_gene: .
abundance: .
v_gene: TRBV6-1
j_gene: TRBJ2-2
CDR3aa: CASSVVRLVVPGELFF
CDR3nt: TGTGCCAGCAGTGTTGTTCGGCTAGTAGTCCCCGGGGAGCTGTTTTTT

d_gene: .
abundance: .
v_gene: TRBV6-1
j_gene: TRBJ1-5
CDR3aa: CASSSRGSNQPQHF
CDR3nt: TGTGCCAGCAGTTCTAGGGGAAGCAATCAGCCCCAGCATTTT

d_gene: .
abundance: .
v_gene: TRBV7-2
j_gene: TRBJ2-4
CDR3aa: CASGRSMDIQYF
CDR3nt: TGTGCCAGCGGGAGGTCTATGGACATTCAGTACTTC

d_gene: .
abundance: few
v_gene: TRBV19
j_gene: TRBJ2-1
CDR3aa: CASSINRIEQFF
CDR3nt: TGTGCCAGTAGTATTAACAGAATTGAGCAGTTCTTC

d_gene: .
abundance: .
v_gene: TRBV11-1
j_gene: TRBJ1-1
CDR3aa: CASSALSGGGGTEAFF
CDR3nt: TGTGCCAGCAGCGCTCTTTCGGGTGGCGGAGGTACTGAAGCTTTCTTT

d_gene: .
abundance: .
v_gene: TRBV7-9
j_gene: TRBJ2-5
CDR3aa: CASSLGLVAGLHF
CDR3nt: TGTGCCAGCAGCTTAGGGTTAGTCGCGGGATTGCACTTC

d_gene: .
abundance: .
v_gene: TRBV2
j_gene: TRBJ2-2
CDR3aa: CASKGSNTGELFF
CDR3nt: TGTGCCAGCAAGGGGTCGAACACCGGGGAGCTGTTTTTT

d_gene: TRBD1
abundance: .
v_gene: TRBV28
j_gene: TRBJ2-5
CDR3aa: CASTKWGQGIQETQYF
CDR3nt: TGTGCCAGCACCAAATGGGGACAGGGGATTCAAGAGACCCAGTACTTC

d_gene: TRBD1
abundance: few
v_gene: TRBV28
j_gene: TRBJ1-4
CDR3aa: CASSWGRGATNEKLFF
CDR3nt: TGTGCCAGCAGTTGGGGCAGGGGGGCAACTAATGAAAAACTGTTTTTT

d_gene: TRBD2
abundance: .
v_gene: TRBV6-1
j_gene: TRBJ2-3
CDR3aa: CASSERAGGPDTQYF
CDR3nt: TGTGCCAGCAGTGAACGGGCGGGGGGGCCAGATACGCAGTATTTT

d_gene: .
abundance: .
v_gene: TRBV6-5
j_gene: TRBJ1-1
CDR3aa: CASSYPGQMNTEAFF
CDR3nt: TGTGCCAGCAGTTACCCAGGACAGATGAACACTGAAGCTTTCTTT

d_gene: .
abundance: few
v_gene: TRBV6-1
j_gene: TRBJ2-7
CDR3aa: CASSFWGVYEQYF
CDR3nt: TGTGCCAGCAGTTTTTGGGGGGTCTACGAGCAGTACTTC